This T cell receptor beta chain derives from a study of neurological immune-mediated disorders. Every sequencing run generated over 160 million TCR-beta sequences from 15-18 subjects. Via MiXCR, TCRdb re-called the 5' RACE reads, giving one row per CDR3 protein. In the table there are around 60,000 distinct CDR3 sequences, roughly 3.5% of which are singletons. This CDR3 has 16 amino acids. V gave up 0 bases and J gave up 3 bases, with 11 bases separating them. In germline, CDR1 is LNHNV, CDR2 YYDKDF (reference sequence). This clonotype was observed at least ten times. Its antigen remains unknown. Study-wide results and limits: Phylogenetic grouping assigned the repertoires of 18 of 34 multiple sclerosis patients to a single cluster of related CDR3 sequences. This cluster may be a repertoire-level signature.

The sequencing sample was made of PBMCs. The V and J genes are TRBV15 and TRBJ2-2; TRBD1 is a possible D gene (5 bases). The receptor's source is a woman aged 55-75 years with multiple sclerosis. As DNA, the CDR3 is TGTGCCACCAGCAGAGATCTAGGGGTCCACACCGGGGAGCTGTTTTTT. Translated, it gives CATSRDLGVHTGELFF.